This record concerns one T cell receptor (beta chain) sequence. These data are taken from a study of blood T cell repertoires in COVID-19. Study context: The origin of the acute and convalescent COVID-19 samples was the United States, Italy and Spain. T cells, B-cell-depleted T cells, or PBMCs provided the cDNA or gDNA that served as material.

Under the authors' procedure: Amplification with reference gene primers provided the estimates of nucleated cell counts. The data were produced by immunoSEQ multiplex PCR, yet TCRdb's version contains in-frame clones alone and is incomplete. V and J calls and clone size are copied from that table; D and trimming were computed from the DNA. The sample records about 17,000 clones, roughly 78% being singletons. In germline, CDR1 is WSHSY, CDR2 SAAADI. The CDR3 is made up of 12 amino acids. Trimming removed 5 bases from V and 6 bases from J, with 10 bases in between. This chain connects TRBV10-2 to TRBJ2-5; possible D gene TRBD1, 5 bases. The source of this sequence is a man aged 60 to 75 with active or convalescent COVID-19. The sequencing sample was made of peripheral blood. Here the CDR3 DNA reads TGCGCCAGCAGTCCCCAGGGAAAGACCCAGTACTTC. Translated, it gives CASSPQGKTQYF.